The source of this T cell receptor (beta chain) is a study of identical twins. General observations from the study: Clonotypes of the beta chain that were abundant in cord blood carried fewer insertions (memory repertoires showed none).

V lost 4 bases and J lost 0; bases outside the gene matches: 12. CDR1 and CDR2 from the germline V gene are LGHNA and YSLEER. This CDR3 comprises 19 residues. TCRdb re-derived calls from the 5' RACE reads in MiXCR, one entry per CDR3 protein. In the table there are 550,000 to 700,000 distinct CDR3 sequences, about 20% of which are singletons. The table lists this clonotype with a few counts. Its cognate antigen is unknown. The data were also submitted as part of a second study, on T cells expressing NK-cell markers. That publication notes: Dominant NKG2C+ clonotypes accounted for about 1.0-8% of CD8+ T cells in about six donors. The CD3+CD56-NKG2C+ fraction of a handful of donors was also led by these clonotypes. Whether expanded NKG2C+ T cell clones recognized HCMV stayed uncertain.

Sequencing was done on a sample of PBMCs. The V and J genes are TRBV4-3 and TRBJ2-6; 7 bases fit TRBD1. This TCR derives from a woman younger than 30 in good health. The CDR3 coding sequence is TGCGCCAGCAGCCTGAGGACAGGCGACCTTAGCTCTGGGGCCAACGTCCTGACTTTC. It translates to CASSLRTGDLSSGANVLTF.